Listed below are T cell receptor beta chains from one sample, sequenced in a study of T-cell reconstitution after alpha-beta-depleted transplantation in children. TCRdb redid the calling of the PCR reads with MiXCR, one entry per CDR3 protein. This table holds some 550,000 distinct CDR3 sequences, 20% to 25% found once. The material was PBMCs, mostly from graft donor cells, obtained 360 days after TCRalphabeta/CD19-depleted stem cell transplant. The receptors were gathered from a boy in the first two years of life who had a stem cell transplant for acute myeloid leukemia, so the T cells may come from the graft donor. The CDR3 runs from the conserved cysteine through the conserved F or W. Fields, in order: D gene, J gene, clone size, V gene, CDR3 protein, CDR3 DNA. A D gene is named only where the DNA matches it firmly. Expanded clones get a size class; other rows say once, few or many, or leave the size out.

d_call: NA; j_call: TRBJ2-3; clone_size: NA; v_call: TRBV25-1; cdr3_aa: CASSVMGPYTDTQYF; cdr3_nt: TGTGCCAGCAGTGTGATGGGACCTTACACAGATACGCAGTATTTT
d_call: NA; j_call: TRBJ1-1; clone_size: many; v_call: TRBV20-1; cdr3_aa: CSASRAGFVNTEAFF; cdr3_nt: TGCAGTGCTAGCAGGGCAGGATTTGTGAACACTGAAGCTTTCTTT
d_call: TRBD2; j_call: TRBJ2-3; clone_size: few; v_call: TRBV19; cdr3_aa: CASSIRTGGADTQYF; cdr3_nt: TGTGCCAGTAGTATTCGGACGGGAGGCGCAGATACGCAGTATTTT
d_call: NA; j_call: TRBJ2-5; clone_size: few; v_call: TRBV6-1; cdr3_aa: CASRIRLETQYF; cdr3_nt: TGTGCCAGCAGAATCAGGCTGGAGACCCAGTACTTC
d_call: TRBD2; j_call: TRBJ2-3; clone_size: many; v_call: TRBV12-3/TRBV12-4; cdr3_aa: CASSLSSRTSGTDTQYF; cdr3_nt: TGTGCCAGCAGTTTAAGTTCGCGGACTAGCGGCACAGATACGCAGTATTTT
d_call: NA; j_call: TRBJ1-1; clone_size: few; v_call: TRBV7-2; cdr3_aa: CASSLGGRVAFF; cdr3_nt: TGTGCCAGCAGCTTAGGAGGTAGGGTGGCTTTCTTT
d_call: NA; j_call: TRBJ2-7; clone_size: many; v_call: TRBV29-1; cdr3_aa: CSAGTAAGLEQYF; cdr3_nt: TGCAGCGCTGGGACTGCCGCAGGTCTCGAGCAGTACTTC
d_call: NA; j_call: TRBJ1-1; clone_size: NA; v_call: TRBV7-9; cdr3_aa: CASSLQWNTEAFF; cdr3_nt: TGTGCCAGCAGCTTACAATGGAACACTGAAGCTTTCTTT
d_call: NA; j_call: TRBJ2-7; clone_size: many; v_call: TRBV20-1; cdr3_aa: CSARDPPSYEQYF; cdr3_nt: TGCAGTGCTAGAGATCCCCCCTCCTACGAGCAGTACTTC
d_call: TRBD2; j_call: TRBJ2-1; clone_size: few; v_call: TRBV4-3; cdr3_aa: CASSQDMRGANEQFF; cdr3_nt: TGCGCCAGCAGCCAAGATATGCGGGGGGCCAATGAGCAGTTCTTC
d_call: NA; j_call: TRBJ2-1; clone_size: many; v_call: TRBV20-1; cdr3_aa: CSARDRGGTYNEQFF; cdr3_nt: TGCAGTGCTAGAGATCGCGGAGGGACCTACAATGAGCAGTTCTTC
d_call: NA; j_call: TRBJ2-5; clone_size: few; v_call: TRBV7-2; cdr3_aa: CASSLASTPYQETQYF; cdr3_nt: TGTGCCAGCAGCTTAGCGTCGACCCCTTACCAAGAGACCCAGTACTTC
d_call: NA; j_call: TRBJ1-2; clone_size: NA; v_call: TRBV2; cdr3_aa: CASTFGRGYGYTF; cdr3_nt: TGTGCCAGCACCTTCGGCCGCGGCTATGGCTACACCTTC
d_call: NA; j_call: TRBJ1-5; clone_size: NA; v_call: TRBV3-1; cdr3_aa: CATSQQGNWPQHF; cdr3_nt: TGTGCCACCAGCCAGCAGGGCAATTGGCCCCAGCATTTT
d_call: NA; j_call: TRBJ2-5; clone_size: few; v_call: TRBV15; cdr3_aa: CATSRDFDIQETQYF; cdr3_nt: TGTGCCACCAGCAGAGATTTCGACATTCAAGAGACCCAGTACTTC
d_call: NA; j_call: TRBJ1-1; clone_size: many; v_call: TRBV28; cdr3_aa: CAGLKGTEAFF; cdr3_nt: TGTGCCGGGCTTAAGGGCACTGAAGCTTTCTTT
d_call: NA; j_call: TRBJ2-7; clone_size: many; v_call: TRBV7-9; cdr3_aa: CASSPGFYEQYF; cdr3_nt: TGTGCCAGCAGCCCAGGCTTCTACGAGCAGTACTTC
d_call: NA; j_call: TRBJ1-1; clone_size: NA; v_call: TRBV20-1; cdr3_aa: CSARDSYDRRPGTNTEAFF; cdr3_nt: TGCAGTGCTAGAGATTCCTACGACAGGCGCCCGGGAACGAACACTGAAGCTTTCTTT
d_call: NA; j_call: TRBJ2-5; clone_size: NA; v_call: TRBV5-1; cdr3_aa: CASSLGRRGRETQYF; cdr3_nt: TGCGCCAGCAGCCTGGGGCGGCGCGGACGCGAGACCCAGTACTTC
d_call: TRBD2; j_call: TRBJ2-1; clone_size: many; v_call: TRBV12-3/TRBV12-4; cdr3_aa: CASSFSSGGVNEQFF; cdr3_nt: TGTGCCAGCAGTTTCTCTAGCGGGGGGGTCAATGAGCAGTTCTTC
d_call: TRBD2; j_call: TRBJ2-1; clone_size: NA; v_call: TRBV6-2/TRBV6-3; cdr3_aa: CASSYALAGGLYNEQFF; cdr3_nt: TGTGCCAGCAGTTACGCACTAGCGGGGGGGCTCTACAATGAGCAGTTCTTC
d_call: TRBD2; j_call: TRBJ2-1; clone_size: NA; v_call: TRBV20-1; cdr3_aa: CSASGTSGGPFNNEQFF; cdr3_nt: TGCAGTGCTTCCGGGACTAGCGGGGGACCCTTTAACAATGAGCAGTTCTTC
d_call: TRBD2; j_call: TRBJ2-1; clone_size: many; v_call: TRBV28; cdr3_aa: CASSPGLAGFGLYNEQFF; cdr3_nt: TGTGCCAGCAGCCCGGGACTAGCGGGCTTTGGGCTCTACAATGAGCAGTTCTTC
d_call: NA; j_call: TRBJ2-1; clone_size: NA; v_call: TRBV7-3; cdr3_aa: CASSFRSAGQYNEQFF; cdr3_nt: TGTGCCAGCAGCTTTCGCTCGGCTGGGCAATACAATGAGCAGTTCTTC
d_call: NA; j_call: TRBJ2-1; clone_size: NA; v_call: TRBV7-6; cdr3_aa: CASSRTSVSYNEQFF; cdr3_nt: TGTGCCAGCAGCAGGACATCGGTCTCCTACAATGAGCAGTTCTTC
d_call: NA; j_call: TRBJ2-1; clone_size: many; v_call: TRBV12-3/TRBV12-4; cdr3_aa: CASSLRTHNEQFF; cdr3_nt: TGTGCCAGCAGTTTACGGACCCACAATGAGCAGTTCTTC
d_call: TRBD1; j_call: TRBJ2-3; clone_size: once; v_call: TRBV6-2/TRBV6-3; cdr3_aa: CASRATGQRTDTQYF; cdr3_nt: TGTGCCAGCAGGGCCACGGGACAGCGCACAGATACGCAGTATTTT
d_call: NA; j_call: TRBJ1-3; clone_size: NA; v_call: TRBV6-2/TRBV6-3; cdr3_aa: CASSLLRLQSSGNTIYF; cdr3_nt: TGTGCCAGCAGTTTGCTCAGGCTCCAAAGCTCTGGAAACACCATATATTTT
d_call: NA; j_call: TRBJ2-1; clone_size: few; v_call: TRBV7-2; cdr3_aa: CASSLATAGPVDEQFF; cdr3_nt: TGTGCCAGCAGCTTAGCCACAGCCGGACCGGTGGATGAGCAGTTCTTC
d_call: NA; j_call: TRBJ2-2; clone_size: once; v_call: TRBV24-1; cdr3_aa: CATSDRQGTGELFF; cdr3_nt: TGTGCCACCAGTGACCGGCAGGGGACCGGGGAGCTGTTTTTT
d_call: NA; j_call: TRBJ2-2; clone_size: few; v_call: TRBV15; cdr3_aa: CATSNRAPEIGELFF; cdr3_nt: TGTGCCACCAGCAACCGGGCCCCTGAGATCGGGGAGCTGTTTTTT
d_call: NA; j_call: TRBJ2-3; clone_size: many; v_call: TRBV3-1; cdr3_aa: CASSRLVEGTDTQYF; cdr3_nt: TGTGCCAGCAGCCGTCTAGTAGAAGGGACAGATACGCAGTATTTT
d_call: TRBD1; j_call: TRBJ2-1; clone_size: many; v_call: TRBV12-3/TRBV12-4; cdr3_aa: CASSRQGAHNEQFF; cdr3_nt: TGTGCCAGCAGTCGACAGGGGGCTCACAATGAGCAGTTCTTC
d_call: TRBD2; j_call: TRBJ2-3; clone_size: many; v_call: TRBV20-1; cdr3_aa: CSARLAGTTDTQYF; cdr3_nt: TGCAGTGCTAGGCTAGCGGGGACCACAGATACGCAGTATTTT
d_call: NA; j_call: TRBJ1-4; clone_size: NA; v_call: TRBV4-1; cdr3_aa: CASSRHGTRNEKLFF; cdr3_nt: TGCGCCAGCAGCCGCCACGGGACACGAAATGAAAAACTGTTTTTT
d_call: TRBD1; j_call: TRBJ2-7; clone_size: many; v_call: TRBV3-1; cdr3_aa: CASSRTGGLDEQYF; cdr3_nt: TGTGCCAGCAGCCGGACAGGGGGTCTCGACGAGCAGTACTTC
d_call: NA; j_call: TRBJ2-3; clone_size: many; v_call: TRBV7-8; cdr3_aa: CASSHQAAGNTDTQYF; cdr3_nt: TGTGCCAGCAGCCACCAGGCGGCAGGCAACACAGATACGCAGTATTTT
d_call: TRBD2; j_call: TRBJ2-2; clone_size: NA; v_call: TRBV12-3/TRBV12-4; cdr3_aa: CASSSHSGGNTGELFF; cdr3_nt: TGTGCCAGCAGTTCCCATAGCGGGGGGAACACCGGGGAGCTGTTTTTT
d_call: TRBD2; j_call: TRBJ2-5; clone_size: few; v_call: TRBV12-3/TRBV12-4; cdr3_aa: CASSSLPGLGRETQYF; cdr3_nt: TGTGCCAGCAGTTCGCTGCCGGGACTAGGGAGGGAGACCCAGTACTTC
d_call: TRBD1; j_call: TRBJ2-3; clone_size: NA; v_call: TRBV5-1; cdr3_aa: CASSRKTGGRTDTQYF; cdr3_nt: TGCGCCAGCAGCAGGAAAACAGGGGGAAGGACAGATACGCAGTATTTT
d_call: TRBD2; j_call: TRBJ2-7; clone_size: NA; v_call: TRBV12-3/TRBV12-4; cdr3_aa: CASSSAGGRRSYEQYF; cdr3_nt: TGTGCCAGCAGTTCCGCGGGGGGCAGGAGGTCCTACGAGCAGTACTTC
d_call: NA; j_call: TRBJ2-7; clone_size: once; v_call: TRBV12-3/TRBV12-4; cdr3_aa: CASSMQGYEQYF; cdr3_nt: TGTGCCAGCAGCATGCAGGGGTACGAGCAGTACTTC
d_call: NA; j_call: TRBJ2-3; clone_size: NA; v_call: TRBV7-9; cdr3_aa: CASDPAAGRYTDTQYF; cdr3_nt: TGTGCCAGCGACCCCGCTGCGGGCAGGTACACAGATACGCAGTATTTT
d_call: TRBD1; j_call: TRBJ2-5; clone_size: few; v_call: TRBV27; cdr3_aa: CASRRQGIGETQYF; cdr3_nt: TGTGCCAGCAGGCGACAGGGGATCGGGGAGACCCAGTACTTC
d_call: NA; j_call: TRBJ2-5; clone_size: many; v_call: TRBV20-1; cdr3_aa: CSAIPGGQETQYF; cdr3_nt: TGCAGTGCCATTCCCGGGGGTCAAGAGACCCAGTACTTC
d_call: TRBD1; j_call: TRBJ2-4; clone_size: many; v_call: TRBV7-6; cdr3_aa: CASSPRTGSNIQYF; cdr3_nt: TGTGCCAGCAGCCCCCGGACAGGCTCAAACATTCAGTACTTC
d_call: TRBD1; j_call: TRBJ2-1; clone_size: few; v_call: TRBV12-3/TRBV12-4; cdr3_aa: CASSLSGQGSYNEQFF; cdr3_nt: TGTGCCAGCAGTTTATCGGGACAGGGCTCCTACAATGAGCAGTTCTTC
d_call: NA; j_call: TRBJ2-5; clone_size: many; v_call: TRBV20-1; cdr3_aa: CSARVEETQYF; cdr3_nt: TGCAGTGCTAGAGTTGAGGAGACCCAGTACTTC
d_call: TRBD2; j_call: TRBJ2-1; clone_size: NA; v_call: TRBV6-1; cdr3_aa: CASRPTSGGPNEQFF; cdr3_nt: TGTGCCAGCAGGCCGACTAGCGGGGGGCCCAATGAGCAGTTCTTC
d_call: NA; j_call: TRBJ2-1; clone_size: NA; v_call: TRBV6-1; cdr3_aa: CASSGPGGPPYTNEQFF; cdr3_nt: TGTGCCAGCAGCGGTCCGGGGGGCCCCCCCTACACCAATGAGCAGTTCTTC